In this sample, the clone carrying this TCR beta chain turned up a few times. Per the germline V gene, CDR1 is MNHEY and CDR2 is SVGEGT. V lost 6 bases to trimming and J lost 6 bases; unmatched junction nucleotides: 12. The CDR3 spans 16 residues. The sample belongs to a study of patients and donors after allogeneic stem cell transplantation. TCRdb re-called the RT-PCR reads through MiXCR, storing one row per CDR3 protein. This table has under 200,000 distinct CDR3 sequences, 25% to 35% appearing once. The chain couples TRBV6-2 or TRBV6-3 to TRBJ1-5, with TRBD1 identical over 9 bases. This TCR came from a human donor who was either an allogeneic HSCT recipient or a stem cell or donor lymphocyte infusion donor (not recorded which). It is not recorded whose cells these are; they may come from a transplant donor. The sequencing input was blood, either unsorted or a sorted T cell fraction (not recorded which). The CDR3 DNA follows: TGTGCCAGCAGACTTTCTACGACAGGGGGGGTTCAGCCCCAGCATTTT. This translates into CASRLSTTGGVQPQHF.